Detailed here is one T cell receptor (beta chain). The antigen remains undetermined. This entry comes from a study of shared clonotypes between healthy human individuals. Study-level findings and limits: Clonotypes which were not shared had lower generation probabilities than clonotypes that all four donors shared.

Per the original data handling: From ImmunoSEQ came sequences covering only the junction and carrying no quality scores, so filtering differed. TCRdb keeps only in-frame clones here, not all; method: immunoSEQ multiplex PCR. That table supplies the V and J calls and clone size; D and trimming were determined from the DNA. The table shows over a million clones, with about 84% occurring only once. Sequences were obtained from memory CD4+ T cells from PBMCs. Subset defined: CD45RA-negative fraction. This TCR was recovered from a young man in good health. Some clones in this sample may be carry-over from other donors' samples.

CDR3 sequence reads: CASSLQTAPYGYTF. CDR3 nucleotides: TGTGCCAGCTCACTCCAGACAGCTCCCTATGGCTACACCTTC. The chain combines TRBV18 with TRBJ1-2; D may be TRBD1 (5 bases). Between the trimmed V and J ends, which lost 4 bases and 4 bases, there was a span of 13 bases. The CDR3 runs to 14 residues. The germline V gene has CDR1 KGHSH and CDR2 LQKENI.